This TCR beta chain was documented in a study of regulatory T cells in long-lasting Graves disease. General study findings and limits: Repertoires from persistent disease leaned toward TRBV28, TRBJ1-2 and TRBJ2-5.

There are many counts of this clonotype. Antigen: not known. CDR3 length: 15 amino acids. Deletions cut 3 bases from V and 4 bases from J, with 13 bases between. Per germline, CDR1 MDHEN and CDR2 SYDVKM. CDR3-region Arm-PCR and iRepertoire HTBI primers produced the TCR beta libraries. Each CDR3 protein gets one entry after TCRdb re-called the multiplex PCR reads with MiXCR. The sample yields roughly 410,000 distinct CDR3 sequences, 15% seen once. Regarding time point: newly diagnosed GD, antithyroid drugs for less than 3 months. PBMCs were the source of the RNA used for TCR sequencing. These data are also associated with another study on T cells in Graves' hyperthyroidism and ophthalmopathy. In that study: For Graves' hyperthyroidism to be stable, ophthalmopathy could not progress within 18 months.

This receptor was identified in a woman aged 40 to 49 with Graves disease. This sample comprised peripheral blood mononuclear cells (PBMCs), obtained at new diagnosis, from a patient treated with antithyroid drugs. V usage is TRBV28 and J usage is TRBJ2-4; D is uncertain. This CDR3 reads CASSFKWGGKNIQYF. As DNA, the CDR3 is TGTGCCAGCAGTTTTAAGTGGGGTGGGAAAAACATTCAGTACTTC.